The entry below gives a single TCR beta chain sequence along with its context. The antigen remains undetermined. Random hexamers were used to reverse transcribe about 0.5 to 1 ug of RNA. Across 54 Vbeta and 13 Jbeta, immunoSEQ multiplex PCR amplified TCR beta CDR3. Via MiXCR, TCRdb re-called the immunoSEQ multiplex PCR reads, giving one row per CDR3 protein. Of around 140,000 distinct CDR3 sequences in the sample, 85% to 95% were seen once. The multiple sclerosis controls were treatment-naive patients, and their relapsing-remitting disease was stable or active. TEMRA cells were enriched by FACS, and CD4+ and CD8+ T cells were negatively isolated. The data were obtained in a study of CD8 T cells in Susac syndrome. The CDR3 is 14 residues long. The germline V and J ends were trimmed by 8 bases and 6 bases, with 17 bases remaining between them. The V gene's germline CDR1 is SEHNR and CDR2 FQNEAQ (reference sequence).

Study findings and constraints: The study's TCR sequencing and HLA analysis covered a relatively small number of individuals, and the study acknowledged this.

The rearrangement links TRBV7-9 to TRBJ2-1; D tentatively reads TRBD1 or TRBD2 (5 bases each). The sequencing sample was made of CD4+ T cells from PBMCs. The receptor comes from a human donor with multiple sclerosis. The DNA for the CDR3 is TGTGCCAGCTCGACTAAGGGGTTCCCCAATGAGCAGTTCTTC. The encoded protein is CASSTKGFPNEQFF.